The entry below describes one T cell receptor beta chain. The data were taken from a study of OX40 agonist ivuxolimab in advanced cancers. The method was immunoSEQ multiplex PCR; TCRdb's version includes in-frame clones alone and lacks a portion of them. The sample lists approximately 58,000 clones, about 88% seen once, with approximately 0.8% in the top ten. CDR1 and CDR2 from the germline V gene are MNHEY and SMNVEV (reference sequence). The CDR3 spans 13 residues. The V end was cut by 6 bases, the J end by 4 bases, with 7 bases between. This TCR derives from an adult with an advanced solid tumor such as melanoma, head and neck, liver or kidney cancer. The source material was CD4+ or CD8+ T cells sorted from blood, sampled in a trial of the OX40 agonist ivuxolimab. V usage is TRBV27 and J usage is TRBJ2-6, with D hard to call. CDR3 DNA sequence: TGTGCCAGCAGCCTGGTCGGGGCCAACGTCCTGACTTTC. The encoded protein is CASSLVGANVLTF.